This TCR beta chain originates from a study of cytomegalovirus exposure and HLA in healthy donors. Clones were sequenced by immunoSEQ multiplex PCR, and TCRdb holds only the in-frame ones, with some missing. The repertoire consists of some 160,000 clones, with about 88% occurring once and the leading ten covering under 3%. The V gene lost 2 bases and the J gene lost 4 bases, with 7 bases spanning the gap. CDR3 length: 13 amino acids. CDR1 is SGHTA and CDR2 is FQGNSA in the germline V gene. The chain recombines TRBV7-2 with TRBJ2-3, with D uncertain. The TCR comes from a man between 18 and 35 years old in good health and CMV-seronegative. Source material: PBMCs. CDR3 sequence: CASSLPNSDTQYF. The CDR3 DNA sequence: TGTGCCAGCAGCTTACCCAATTCAGATACGCAGTATTTT.